The source of this TCR beta chain is a study of blood T cell repertoires in COVID-19. Background on the study: COVID-19 samples from acute and convalescent phases originated in the United States, Italy and Spain. The cDNA or gDNA used as material had been derived from T cells, B-cell-depleted T cells, or PBMCs.

Study processing details: Nucleated cell counts were estimated from reference gene primer amplification. Method: immunoSEQ multiplex PCR; TCRdb's copy keeps in-frame clones and lacks some. V, J and clone size reflect that table, while D and trimming were determined from the DNA. The sample lists roughly 160,000 clones, roughly 90% occurring once. From germline, CDR1 is SGHDT and CDR2 YYEEEE. V was pared by 5 bases and J by 7 bases, with 5 bases of the junction left unmatched. This CDR3 comprises 13 residues. The genes are TRBV5-6 and TRBJ1-5, with 8 bases aligning to TRBD1. Sequenced input: peripheral blood. This TCR was recovered from a man in his fifties or sixties with acute or convalescent COVID-19. CDR3 amino acids: CASSQGAWQPQHF. The DNA of the CDR3 is TGTGCCAGCAGTCAGGGGGCTTGGCAGCCCCAGCATTTT.